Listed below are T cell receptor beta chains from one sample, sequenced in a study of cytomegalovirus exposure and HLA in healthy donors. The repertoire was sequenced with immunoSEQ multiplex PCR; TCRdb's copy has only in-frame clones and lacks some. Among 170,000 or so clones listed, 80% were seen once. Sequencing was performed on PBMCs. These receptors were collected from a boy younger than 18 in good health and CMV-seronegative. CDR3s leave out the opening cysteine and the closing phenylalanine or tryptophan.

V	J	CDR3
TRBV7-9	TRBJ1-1	ASSLFGRTEAF
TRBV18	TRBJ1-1	ASSPRTDNTEAF
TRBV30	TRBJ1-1	ASRQTLEAF
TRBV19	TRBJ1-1	ASSTTANTEAF
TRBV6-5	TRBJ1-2	ASSEASYGYT
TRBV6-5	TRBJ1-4	ASSYSRATNEKLF
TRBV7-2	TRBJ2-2	ASSLPGDMAGELF
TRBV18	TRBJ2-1	ASSPPAQGMNEQF
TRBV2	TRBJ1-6	ASSWDRETNSPLH
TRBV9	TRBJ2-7	ASSVLAGEVAEQY
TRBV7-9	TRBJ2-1	ASSFRTGMALIDEQF
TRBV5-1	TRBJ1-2	ASSPKLQGAFGYT
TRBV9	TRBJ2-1	ASSASLAAVADEQF
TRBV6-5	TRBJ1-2	ASSEIEGLHGYT
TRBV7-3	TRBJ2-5	ASSLGLPGETQY
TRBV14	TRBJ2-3	ASSQEGGRADTQY
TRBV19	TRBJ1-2	ASSIGGNNYGYT
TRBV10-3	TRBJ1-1	AISEALNTEAF
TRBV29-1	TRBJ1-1	SVVGGGTEAF
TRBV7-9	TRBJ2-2	ASSFGTRNTGELF
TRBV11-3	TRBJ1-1	ASSLGGSGEAF
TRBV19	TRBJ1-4	ASSIWPGDSTNEKLF
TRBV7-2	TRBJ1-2	ASSRGTDLHGYT
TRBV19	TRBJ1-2	ASQEGTYGYT
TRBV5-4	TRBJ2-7	ASSGLSYEQY
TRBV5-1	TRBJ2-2	ASSIDRDNTGELF
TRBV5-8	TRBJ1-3	ASSLFAGASSGNTIY
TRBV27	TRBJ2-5	ASSLPGVRETQY
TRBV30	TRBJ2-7	AWKKTSGAYEQY
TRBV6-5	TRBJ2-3	ASSGLAGGPDTQY
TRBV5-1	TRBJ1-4	ATRVDRQNEKLF
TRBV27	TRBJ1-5	ASSLGGGQPQH
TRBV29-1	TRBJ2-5	SVGDQQETQY
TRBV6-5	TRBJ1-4	ASSTQGDLGEKLF
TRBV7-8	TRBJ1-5	ASSPPLGESNQPQH
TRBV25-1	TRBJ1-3	ASSEALGGNTIY
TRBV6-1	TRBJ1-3	ASRLGTGSENTIY
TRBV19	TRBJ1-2	ASRVGIPVNYGYT
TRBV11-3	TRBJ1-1	ASSLEGGNTEAF
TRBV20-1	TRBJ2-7	SVLARGEQY
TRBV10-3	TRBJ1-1	AISEERGRYTEAF
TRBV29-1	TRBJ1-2	SVAQVNYGYT
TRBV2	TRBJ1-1	ARTGLREWNTEAF
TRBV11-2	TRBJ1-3	ASSLDRDRGRLSSGNTIY
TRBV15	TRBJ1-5	ATSRDLEPGRGPQH
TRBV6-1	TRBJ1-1	ASSEMEGQGNTEAF
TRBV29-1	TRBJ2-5	SVSGAGTGGHETQY
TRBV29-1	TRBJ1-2	SVAGQRANYGYT
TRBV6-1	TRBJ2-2	ASSVGLAGTGELF
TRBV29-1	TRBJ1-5	SVAGGGQPQH
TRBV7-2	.	ASKSGHSYEQY
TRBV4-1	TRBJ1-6	ASSQRDVRQGNSPLH
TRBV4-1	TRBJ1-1	ASSQYSGGNTEAF
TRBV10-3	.	AITRDREYEQY
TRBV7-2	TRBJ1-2	ASSSITGGVNGYT